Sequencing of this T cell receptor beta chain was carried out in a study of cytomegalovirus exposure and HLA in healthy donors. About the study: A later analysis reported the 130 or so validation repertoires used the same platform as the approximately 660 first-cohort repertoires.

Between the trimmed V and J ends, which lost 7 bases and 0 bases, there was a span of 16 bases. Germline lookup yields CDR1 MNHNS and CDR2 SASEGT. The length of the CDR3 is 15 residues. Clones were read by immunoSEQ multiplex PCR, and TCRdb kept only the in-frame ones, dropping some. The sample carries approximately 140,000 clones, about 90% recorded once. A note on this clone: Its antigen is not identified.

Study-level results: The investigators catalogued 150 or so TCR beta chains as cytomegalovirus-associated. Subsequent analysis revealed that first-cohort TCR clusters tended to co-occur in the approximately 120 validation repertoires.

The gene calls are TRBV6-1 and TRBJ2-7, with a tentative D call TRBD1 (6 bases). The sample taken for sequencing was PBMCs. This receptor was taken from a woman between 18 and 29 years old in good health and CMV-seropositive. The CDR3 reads CASTIPGHYSYEQYF. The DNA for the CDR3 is TGTGCCAGCACCATACCGGGACATTACTCCTACGAGCAGTACTTC.